A single sample gave rise to the 18 T cell receptor beta chains below, sequenced in a study of vaccination effects on CD4 cells after COVID-19. Profiling relied on immunoSEQ multiplex PCR, and the TCRdb table lists in-frame clones only, not all of them. The profile shows 72,000 or so clones, 74% of them singletons. Their antigen targets remain unknown. Investigators separated out CD4+ T cells once approximately 9 days of culture had passed. All participants had two doses of either the BNT162b2 or mRNA-1273 vaccine. This sample comprised CD4+ T cells from PBMCs cultured without peptide, obtained after COVID-19 vaccination. These receptor sequences come from a human donor who received a COVID-19 vaccine.

This clone was seen just once. This chain connects TRBV24-1 to TRBJ1-2, with 7 bases identical to TRBD1. Germline values: CDR1 KGHDR, CDR2 SFDVKD. The ends lost 3 bases at V and 7 bases at J; junction bases unmatched: 7. The CDR3 is 14 amino acids. In nucleotides, the CDR3 is TGTGCCACCAGTGATATGGGACAGAGAAGTGGCTACACCTTC. Translating gives CATSDMGQRSGYTF.

The gene calls are TRBV6-5 and TRBJ2-1, with no clear D. Germline CDR1 is MNHEY and CDR2 is SVGAGI. V was pared by 6 bases and J by 4 bases, with 10 bases between. The CDR3 loop spans 13 amino acids. CDR3 protein: CASRAASYNEQFF. The CDR3 nucleotides are TGTGCCAGCAGGGCCGCCAGTTACAATGAGCAGTTCTTC.

This sequence joins TRBV27 and TRBJ1-4; TRBD1 might be the D (5 bases). The germline V gene has CDR1 MNHEY and CDR2 SMNVEV (reference sequence). V dropped 7 bases and J dropped 8 bases, with 17 bases sitting between them. This CDR3 contains 14 residues. The CDR3 region has the DNA TGTGCCAGCACCACAGGAGGGGTGAGAGAAAAACTGTTTTTT. This translates into CASTTGGVREKLFF.

This clone has just a few counts. The genes are TRBV28 and TRBJ1-2; 7 positions match TRBD1. Losses at the gene ends were 6 bases for V and 3 bases for J; bases not matched to a gene: 7. CDR1 and CDR2 from the germline V gene are MDHEN and SYDVKM. The length of the CDR3 is 14 residues. The CDR3: CASSPGTEYYGYTF. CDR3 sequence (DNA): TGTGCCAGCAGCCCCGGGACAGAGTACTATGGCTACACCTTC.

The chain combines TRBV14 with TRBJ2-3, with TRBD1 as a possible D gene (6 bases). V was pared by 1 base and J by 2 bases, with 10 bases between. Per germline, CDR1 SGHDN and CDR2 FVKESK. The CDR3 length is 15 residues. The CDR3 nucleotides are TGTGCCAGCAGCCAAGTACAGGGCTTCACAGATACGCAGTATTTT. This sequence encodes CASSQVQGFTDTQYF. Full variable domain (missing parts from reference TRBV14 and TRBJ2-3): EAGVTQFPSHSVIEKGQTVTLRCDPISGHDNLYWYRRVMGKEIKFLLHFVKESKQDESGMPNNRFLAERTGGTYSTLKVQPAELEDSGVYFCASSQVQGFTDTQYFGPGTRLTVL.

V is TRBV5-1 and J is TRBJ2-1, with 9 bases that match TRBD2. The germline gives CDR1 SGHRS, CDR2 YFSETQ. V gave up 1 base and J gave up 3 bases; unmatched junction bases: 5. This CDR3 is 16 amino acids long. CDR3 residues: CASSLKGGGDYNEQFF. CDR3 nucleotide sequence: TGCGCCAGCAGCTTGAAAGGCGGGGGGGACTACAATGAGCAGTTCTTC.

The chain joins TRBV11-1 to TRBJ2-6, with 11 bases lining up with TRBD2. The CDR3 is made up of 18 amino acids. V shed 0 bases, J shed 3 bases, and the junction held 4 bases outside the gene matches. Germline V gene lookup returns CDR1 SGHAT and CDR2 FQDESV (reference sequence). Written as DNA, the CDR3 is TGTGCCAGCAGCTTAGCTAGCGGGGGGGCCGGTGGGGCCAACGTCCTGACTTTC. Protein product: CASSLASGGAGGANVLTF.

V usage is TRBV4-1 and J usage is TRBJ2-3; 7 bases match TRBD2. Per the germline V gene, CDR1 is MGHRA and CDR2 is YSYEKL. J gave up 6 bases and V 7 bases, and 16 bases lay outside the gene matches. This CDR3 has 16 amino acids. The CDR3, as DNA: TGCGCCAGCACCCTAAAATTCCTCGGGACTAACGATACGCAGTATTTT. Translating gives CASTLKFLGTNDTQYF.

The chain is built from TRBV6-5 and TRBJ1-2, with D hard to call. The CDR3 runs to 13 residues. Germline V gene lookup returns CDR1 MNHEY and CDR2 SVGAGI. V was trimmed by 7 bases and J by 3 bases, leaving 12 bases between them. The CDR3 loop reads CASTLDGDYGYTF. The CDR3 nucleotides are TGTGCCAGCACCCTGGACGGGGACTATGGCTACACCTTC.

J is TRBJ2-3 and V is TRBV7-3; TRBD1 is a possible D gene (6 bases). This CDR3 has 14 residues. CDR1 is SGHTA, CDR2 FQGTGA, per germline. The V end lost 5 bases, the J end lost 2 bases, and 11 bases lay between the germline ends. As DNA, the CDR3 is TGTGCCAGCAGCCGTGGACAGTTCACAGATACGCAGTATTTT. This encodes CASSRGQFTDTQYF.

The sample holds a few counts of this clone. The chain recombines TRBV7-2 with TRBJ1-3; D gene unclear. Germline V gene lookup returns CDR1 SGHTA and CDR2 FQGNSA. Trimming took 5 bases from V and 0 from J, leaving 11 bases between them. The CDR3 loop spans 15 amino acids. In DNA, the CDR3 is TGTGCCAGCAGCCCCGTCGGAACCTCTGGAAACACCATATATTTT. This gives the protein CASSPVGTSGNTIYF.

The chain joins TRBV2 to TRBJ1-2; TRBD1 matches at 12 bases. Trimming took 6 bases from V and 10 from J; bases not matched to a gene: 6. Germline V gene sequence: CDR1 SNHLY, CDR2 FYNNEI. The CDR3 length is 13 residues. The CDR3 bases are TGTGCCAGCAGCGGGACAGGGGGCGCGGACTACACCTTC. Translation gives CASSGTGGADYTF.

The rearrangement links TRBV10-1 to TRBJ2-2; D is possibly TRBD1 (5 bases). CDR1 is WNHNN and CDR2 is SYGVQD in the germline V gene (reference sequence). There are 13 residues in the CDR3. Trimming took 7 bases from V and 7 from J, leaving 13 bases between them. The chain's CDR3 is CASKGGAGGELFF. Here the CDR3 DNA reads TGCGCCAGCAAGGGTGGGGCTGGCGGGGAGCTGTTTTTT.

The chain couples TRBV19 to TRBJ1-1; D is undetermined. V shed 5 bases and J shed 0 bases, with 7 bases lying between them. This CDR3 spans 13 amino acids. Per germline, CDR1 LNHDA and CDR2 SQIVND (reference sequence). CDR3 DNA: TGTGCCAGTAGTCGGGGAGTGAACACTGAAGCTTTCTTT. This codes for CASSRGVNTEAFF.

The DNA of the CDR3 is TGCGCCAGCAGCAGGGGATTCACCGGGGAGCTGTTTTTT. Encoded protein: CASSRGFTGELFF. The chain is built from TRBV5-1 and TRBJ2-2, with TRBD1 as a possible D gene (5 bases). Trimming removed 4 bases at V and 4 bases at J, with 8 bases between. This CDR3 contains 13 residues. Per the germline V gene, CDR1 is SGHRS and CDR2 is YFSETQ.

The rearrangement links TRBV4-1 to TRBJ2-7; TRBD1 aligns across 10 bases. The length of the CDR3 is 16 residues. Trimming cost V 1 base and J 1 base; bases outside gene matches: 4. Germline V gives CDR1 MGHRA, CDR2 YSYEKL. The CDR3 DNA sequence: TGCGCCAGCAGCCAAGGGACAGGGGGGGGTTCCTACGAGCAGTACGTC. As protein: CASSQGTGGGSYEQYV.

This sequence joins TRBV25-1 and TRBJ1-6, with a weak D call TRBD1 (5 bases). The CDR3 extends over 16 amino acids. Germline assignment: CDR1 MGHDK and CDR2 SYGVNS. V shed 4 bases and J shed 3 bases, with 13 bases lying between them. CDR3 DNA: TGTGCCAGCAGTGCAGGGACGTACGACTATAATTCACCCCTCCACTTT. Protein sequence: CASSAGTYDYNSPLHF.

This sequence joins TRBV19 and TRBJ2-2, with TRBD1 as a possible D gene (6 bases). CDR3 length: 15 amino acids. The germline V gene has CDR1 LNHDA and CDR2 SQIVND (reference sequence). Trimming pared 4 bases from V and 4 bases from J, leaving 13 bases between. The CDR3 here is CASSTRTELTGELFF. CDR3 nucleotide sequence: TGTGCCAGTAGTACGAGGACAGAGCTCACCGGGGAGCTGTTTTTT.